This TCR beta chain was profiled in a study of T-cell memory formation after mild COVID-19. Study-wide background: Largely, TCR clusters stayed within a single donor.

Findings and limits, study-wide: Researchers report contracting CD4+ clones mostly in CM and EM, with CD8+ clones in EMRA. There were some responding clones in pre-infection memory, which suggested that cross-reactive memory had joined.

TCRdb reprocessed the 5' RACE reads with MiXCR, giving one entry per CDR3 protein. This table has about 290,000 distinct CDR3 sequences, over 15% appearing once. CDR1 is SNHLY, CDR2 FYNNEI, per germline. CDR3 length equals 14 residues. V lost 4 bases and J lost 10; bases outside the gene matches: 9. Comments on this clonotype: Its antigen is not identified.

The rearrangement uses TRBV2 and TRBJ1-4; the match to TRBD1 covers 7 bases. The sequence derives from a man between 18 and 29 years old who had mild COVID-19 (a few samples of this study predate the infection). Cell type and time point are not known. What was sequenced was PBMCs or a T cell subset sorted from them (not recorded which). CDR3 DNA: TGTGCCAGCAGTGGATACAGGGGAGGTGGAAAACTGTTTTTT. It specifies CASSGYRGGGKLFF. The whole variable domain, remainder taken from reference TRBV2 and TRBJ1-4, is EPEVTQTPSHQVTQMGQEVILRCVPISNHLYFYWYRQILGQKVEFLVSFYNNEISEKSEIFDDQFSVERPDGSNFTLKIRSTKLEDSAMYFCASSGYRGGGKLFFGSGTQLSVL.